The clone carrying this T cell receptor beta chain was observed many times. The antigen is not known. The data are from a study of post-analysis software for immune sequencing data. Study-wide results and caveats: TRBV5-6, TRBV5-1 and TRBV20-1 were among roughly 5 TRBV segments more frequent in patients than controls.

V was pared by 0 bases and J by 3 bases, with 10 bases between. The CDR3 has 15 residues. The germline CDR1 and CDR2 sequences are SGDLS and YYNGEE. TCR beta cDNA libraries had unique molecular identifiers. Input populations of roughly 0.95 to 10 million T cells gave rise to around 480,000 cDNA molecules. TCRdb used MiXCR to reprocess the PCR reads, holding one entry per CDR3 protein. This table holds 250,000 to 300,000 distinct CDR3 sequences, 36% found once. Sequencing was done on a sample of blood. This chain joins TRBV9 and TRBJ2-1; D might be TRBD1 (6 bases). The clonotype originates from a girl aged 10-17 years with multiple sclerosis. The chain's CDR3 is CASSVGTDFYNEQFF. CDR3 in DNA: TGTGCCAGCAGCGTAGGGACAGACTTCTACAATGAGCAGTTCTTC.